Presented here are 27 T cell receptor beta chains from one specimen sequenced in a study of cytomegalovirus exposure and HLA in healthy donors. The PCR ran on 60 Vbeta and 13 Jbeta primers. Clones were read by immunoSEQ multiplex PCR, and TCRdb kept only the in-frame ones, dropping some. The sample includes fewer than 200,000 clones, approximately 79% of them seen just once. Sequenced sample: PBMCs. The receptors derive from a woman between 45 and 65 years old in good health and CMV-seropositive.

This chain connects TRBV7-8 to TRBJ2-7; 7 nucleotides align to TRBD2. This CDR3 comprises 16 residues. With V trimmed by 1 base and J by 9 bases, 15 bases remained unmatched. The germline V gene has CDR1 SGHVS and CDR2 FQNEAQ. CDR3 amino acids: CASSLEVLRESSGQYF. The CDR3 nucleotides read TGTGCCAGCAGCTTAGAGGTTTTGCGGGAGAGTTCCGGGCAGTACTTC.

The V gene is TRBV7-2, the J gene TRBJ2-1; TRBD1 matches at 9 bases. V lost 4 bases to trimming and J lost 4 bases; unmatched junction nucleotides: 5. Germline assignment: CDR1 SGHTA and CDR2 FQGNSA. The CDR3 has 15 residues. CDR3 in amino acids: CASSSDRGPYNEQFF. The CDR3 bases are TGTGCCAGCAGCTCGGACAGGGGACCATACAATGAGCAGTTCTTC.

This chain connects TRBV5-6 to TRBJ2-2, with a possible D match to TRBD2 (6 bases). Deletions cut 3 bases from V and 5 bases from J, with 14 bases between. Germline assignment: CDR1 SGHDT and CDR2 YYEEEE. The CDR3 runs to 15 residues. Here the CDR3 reads CASSSEGWRTGELFF. The CDR3 DNA reads TGTGCCAGCAGCTCGGAGGGTTGGCGGACCGGGGAGCTGTTTTTT.

This chain connects TRBV19 to TRBJ2-3, with D possibly TRBD1 on 5 matching bases. Germline values: CDR1 LNHDA, CDR2 SQIVND (reference sequence). Trimming took 8 bases from V and 2 from J, leaving 11 bases between them. The CDR3 covers 13 residues. The CDR3 DNA reads TGTGCCAGTCAGACAGAAAACACAGATACGCAGTATTTT. Its translation is CASQTENTDTQYF. Together with reference TRBV19 and TRBJ2-3, the CDR3 gives the full variable domain: DGGITQSPKYLFRKEGQNVTLSCEQNLNHDAMYWYRQDPGQGLRLIYYSQIVNDFQKGDIAEGYSVSREKKESFPLTVTSAQKNPTAFYLCASQTENTDTQYFGPGTRLTVL.

This clone was detected once. The chain carries TRBV14 and TRBJ1-1, with a possible D match to TRBD1 (6 bases). Trimming left V 6 bases short and J 5 bases short, with 13 bases between. The germline CDR1 and CDR2 sequences are SGHDN and FVKESK. There are 13 residues in the CDR3. CDR3 sequence reads: CASREGGRTEAFF. CDR3 DNA sequence: TGTGCCAGCAGGGAGGGGGGGAGAACTGAAGCTTTCTTT.

This clone was detected only a few times. The chain links TRBV7-6 to TRBJ2-2; no reliable D call. The CDR3 covers 15 residues. Between the trimmed V and J ends, which lost 5 bases and 0 bases, there was a span of 10 bases. Germline CDR1 reads SGHVS; CDR2 reads FNYEAQ. The CDR3 spells CASSRLIPNTGELFF. The CDR3 DNA is TGTGCCAGCAGCCGACTTATTCCGAACACCGGGGAGCTGTTTTTT.

The chain has TRBV5-4 and TRBJ2-1; 14 nucleotides align to TRBD2. J gave up 0 bases and V 4 bases, and 3 bases lay outside the gene matches. The V gene's germline CDR1 is SGHNT and CDR2 YYREEE (reference sequence). The CDR3 extends over 17 amino acids. As DNA, the CDR3 is TGTGCCAGCAGCAAAGGGACTAGCGGGAGCTCCTACAATGAGCAGTTCTTC. Amino acids: CASSKGTSGSSYNEQFF.

This rearrangement joins TRBV19 to TRBJ1-6; D remains ambiguous. Germline assignment: CDR1 LNHDA and CDR2 SQIVND (reference sequence). V was cut by 2 bases and J by 8 bases, with 13 bases left in between. The CDR3 loop spans 15 amino acids. The CDR3 DNA sequence: TGTGCCAGTAGTATAACGCGGAACTCGGATTCACCCCTCCACTTT. This codes for CASSITRNSDSPLHF.

This chain connects TRBV5-6 to TRBJ2-7; 7 bases line up with TRBD1. The CDR3 extends over 13 amino acids. Germline CDR1 is SGHDT and CDR2 is YYEEEE. V lost 4 bases and J lost 5; bases outside the gene matches: 6. CDR3 DNA: TGTGCCAGCAGCAGAAGACAGGGCGACGAGCAGTACTTC. Translating gives CASSRRQGDEQYF. Combining the CDR3 with reference TRBV5-6 and TRBJ2-7 gives the whole variable domain DAGVTQSPTHLIKTRGQQVTLRCSPKSGHDTVSWYQQALGQGPQFIFQYYEEEERQRGNFPDRFSGHQFPNYSSELNVNALLLGDSALYLCASSRRQGDEQYFGPGTRLTVT.

This chain joins TRBV9 and TRBJ2-3, with TRBD1 identical over 7 bases. The CDR3 extends over 12 amino acids. V gave up 5 bases and J gave up 4 bases; unmatched junction bases: 1. Germline CDR1 SGDLS, CDR2 YYNGEE. The CDR3 here is CASRQGADTQYF. CDR3 DNA sequence: TGTGCCAGCAGGCAGGGGGCAGATACGCAGTATTTT.

The V call is TRBV4-1, the J call TRBJ2-1; 7 nucleotides match TRBD1. CDR1 and CDR2 from the germline V gene are MGHRA and YSYEKL. With 0 bases clipped from V and 7 bases from J, the junction kept 12 bases outside the gene matches. This CDR3 comprises 17 residues. Written as DNA, the CDR3 is TGCGCCAGCAGCCAAGAAGGGTCGGCAGGGGGACAGAATGAGCAGTTCTTC. Translation gives CASSQEGSAGGQNEQFF.

This clone came up a few times. The V call is TRBV10-3, the J call TRBJ1-1, with 9 nucleotides matching TRBD1. Germline V gene sequence: CDR1 ENHRY, CDR2 SYGVKD. The V and J ends lost 4 bases and 0 bases, in that order; junction bases with no gene match: 0. The CDR3 runs to 14 residues. This CDR3 is CAISGQGVNTEAFF. The CDR3 nucleotides read TGTGCCATCAGTGGACAGGGGGTGAACACTGAAGCTTTCTTT.

This chain uses TRBV9 with TRBJ2-3, with TRBD1 matching over 7 bases. V was clipped by 3 bases and J by 0 bases; unmatched bases: 4. This CDR3 region has 15 residues. Germline V CDR1 and CDR2: SGDLS, YYNGEE. Written as DNA, the CDR3 is TGTGCCAGCAGCGCAAACAGGGGAAGCACAGATACGCAGTATTTT. This codes for CASSANRGSTDTQYF.

The chain employs TRBV7-2 and TRBJ2-5; TRBD1 agrees at 8 bases. V was clipped by 8 bases and J by 5 bases; unmatched bases: 10. This CDR3 region has 14 residues. CDR1 SGHTA and CDR2 FQGNSA come from the germline V gene. Here the CDR3 DNA reads TGTGCCAGCTCCATAGCAGGGGGCTTGGAGACCCAGTACTTC. Encoded protein: CASSIAGGLETQYF.

The rearrangement joins TRBV4-1 to TRBJ2-2, with D unresolved. V was shortened by 1 base and J by 1 base, with 13 bases between the two germline ends. This CDR3 region has 17 residues. Per the germline V gene, CDR1 is MGHRA and CDR2 is YSYEKL. For the CDR3, the DNA is TGCGCCAGCAGCCAAGCCCATGATCCGGGGAACACCGGGGAGCTGTTTTTT. Its protein product is CASSQAHDPGNTGELFF.

This sequence joins TRBV28 and TRBJ1-2, with D tentatively TRBD1 (5 bases). From germline, CDR1 is MDHEN and CDR2 SYDVKM. The V end was cut by 6 bases, the J end by 6 bases, with 20 bases between. This CDR3 has 15 residues. The DNA for the CDR3 is TGTGCCAGCAGCACACGGGACTCCCGAAGGAATGGCTACACCTTC. As protein: CASSTRDSRRNGYTF.

V gene TRBV5-1 combines with J gene TRBJ2-5; 9 bases are a match to TRBD1. Germline V gives CDR1 SGHRS, CDR2 YFSETQ. Losses at the gene ends were 3 bases for V and 5 bases for J; bases not matched to a gene: 11. The CDR3 covers 16 residues. This CDR3 reads CASSSSPGQGGETQYF. The CDR3 DNA follows: TGCGCCAGCAGCTCAAGTCCGGGACAGGGAGGGGAGACCCAGTACTTC.

The chain combines TRBV27 with TRBJ2-1; 8 nucleotides align to TRBD2. The CDR3 runs to 14 residues. The ends lost 5 bases at V and 8 bases at J; junction bases unmatched: 8. Germline V gives CDR1 MNHEY, CDR2 SMNVEV (reference sequence). CDR3 sequence: CASSLSGERDEQFF. Here the CDR3 DNA reads TGTGCCAGCAGTCTTAGCGGGGAAAGGGATGAGCAGTTCTTC.

The V and J genes are TRBV2 and TRBJ2-7; 11 nucleotides match TRBD2. The junction had 3 bases not matched to a gene; V was cut back by 6 bases and J by 2 bases. The length of the CDR3 is 14 residues. Germline values: CDR1 SNHLY, CDR2 FYNNEI. CDR3 nucleotides: TGTGCCAGCAGCTTTAGCGGGGGGGCCTACGAGCAGTACTTC. Its protein is CASSFSGGAYEQYF.

CDR3 residues: CASSSQTGGMNTEAFF. In DNA, the CDR3 is TGCGCCAGCAGCTCCCAGACAGGGGGAATGAACACTGAAGCTTTCTTT. V usage is TRBV5-1 and J usage is TRBJ1-1; 9 positions agree with TRBD1. Germline CDR1 and CDR2: SGHRS and YFSETQ. The J segment lost 0 bases and the V segment lost 3 bases, leaving 6 bases of the junction unmatched. This CDR3 region has 16 residues. The whole variable domain, remainder taken from reference TRBV5-1 and TRBJ1-1, is KAGVTQTPRYLIKTRGQQVTLSCSPISGHRSVSWYQQTPGQGLQFLFEYFSETQRNKGNFPGRFSGRQFSNSRSEMNVSTLELGDSALYLCASSSQTGGMNTEAFFGQGTRLTVV.

The chain links TRBV10-3 to TRBJ2-7, with 8 bases lining up with TRBD1. J lost 7 bases, V lost 0 bases, and 5 bases had no gene match. The CDR3 is made up of 14 amino acids. Germline CDR1 is ENHRY and CDR2 is SYGVKD. The DNA for the CDR3 is TGTGCCATCAGTGAGTCGGGCAGGGGGCAGGAGCAGTACTTC. It is translated as CAISESGRGQEQYF.

This clone was observed a handful of times. The V gene is TRBV29-1, the J gene TRBJ2-2; 15 bases are a match to TRBD2. Unmatched junction bases numbered 16, after V lost 6 bases and J lost 8 bases. The germline CDR1 and CDR2 sequences are SQVTM and ANQGSEA. The CDR3 sequence is 18 residues long. The CDR3, as DNA: TGCAGCGTGCGAACCGGGACTAGCGGGAGGTGGTCCACTGGGGAGCTGTTTTTT. Translation gives CSVRTGTSGRWSTGELFF.

The chain uses TRBV29-1 and TRBJ1-1, with 7 bases fitting TRBD1. The CDR3 covers 17 residues. Germline values: CDR1 SQVTM, CDR2 ANQGSEA. J gave up 7 bases and V 4 bases, and 21 bases lay outside the gene matches. CDR3 in DNA: TGCAGCGTTGCTTGGGAGGCCGGGACAGACAAGATGGGTGAAGCTTTCTTT. It translates to CSVAWEAGTDKMGEAFF.

CDR3 loop: CASSHGRGPFYEQYF. The CDR3 coding sequence is TGCGCCAGCAGCCACGGGAGAGGGCCGTTCTACGAGCAGTACTTC. The chain combines TRBV5-1 with TRBJ2-7; TRBD2 is a possible D gene (6 bases). Trimming removed 4 bases at V and 3 bases at J, with 17 bases between. Germline assignment: CDR1 SGHRS and CDR2 YFSETQ. The length of the CDR3 is 15 residues.

V gene TRBV7-8 combines with J gene TRBJ2-4; D is uncertain. Per the germline V gene, CDR1 is SGHVS and CDR2 is FQNEAQ. Trimming left V 2 bases short and J 0 bases short, with 14 bases between. The CDR3 spans 17 residues. CDR3 protein: CASSLSDINLAKNIQYF. In DNA form, the CDR3 reads TGTGCCAGCAGCTTATCCGACATAAATTTAGCCAAAAACATTCAGTACTTC.

The V and J genes are TRBV5-1 and TRBJ2-1; 8 positions agree with TRBD1. Germline CDR1 SGHRS, CDR2 YFSETQ. This CDR3 is 16 amino acids long. J was trimmed by 4 bases and V by 0 bases; bases with no gene match: 6. In DNA form, the CDR3 reads TGCGCCAGCAGCTTGGGGGGGACAGGTCCTTACAATGAGCAGTTCTTC. Its translation is CASSLGGTGPYNEQFF.

The V and J genes are TRBV4-2 and TRBJ2-1; 7 bases line up with TRBD2. V shed 0 bases, J shed 12 bases, and the junction held 5 bases outside the gene matches. CDR1 LGHNA and CDR2 YNFKEQ come from the germline V gene. This CDR3 has 13 amino acids. CDR3 DNA: TGTGCCAGCAGCCAAGATAGTAGGGAGGGGCAGTTCTTC. Amino acid sequence: CASSQDSREGQFF.